This TCR beta chain was captured in a study of T cells in Graves' hyperthyroidism and ophthalmopathy. RNA transcripts provided the source from which TCR beta CDR3 regions were amplified. A set of HTBI primers served as the primers for a first-round RT-PCR of the TCR CDR3. TCRdb re-called the multiplex PCR reads through MiXCR, storing one row per CDR3 protein. The sample lists about 350,000 distinct CDR3 sequences; approximately 15% were seen once. There are a few counts of this clonotype. The sample consisted of blood. This TCR derives from a woman aged 25 to 45 with Graves' hyperthyroidism.

The CDR3 protein is CASSVENRGRNEQFF. In nucleotides, the CDR3 is TGTGCCAGCAGCGTAGAGAACAGGGGGAGGAATGAGCAGTTCTTC. The chain employs TRBV9 and TRBJ2-1; 8 bases agree with TRBD1. The CDR3 is made up of 15 amino acids. J was trimmed by 7 bases and V by 0 bases; bases with no gene match: 6. Germline V gene data show CDR1 as SGDLS and CDR2 as YYNGEE.